The 8 T cell receptor beta chains reported below all come from one sample, sequenced in a study of blood T cell repertoires in COVID-19. The protocol was immunoSEQ multiplex PCR, while the TCRdb copy is restricted to in-frame clones and leaves out a portion. The sample has approximately 170,000 clones, 87% seen once. The sequencing input was peripheral blood. The receptors were sampled from a man younger than 35 with active or convalescent COVID-19.

The chain employs TRBV9 and TRBJ1-1; D not resolved. The CDR3 is made up of 13 amino acids. The V gene's germline CDR1 is SGDLS and CDR2 YYNGEE. Trimming stripped 7 bases from V and 3 bases from J, with 13 bases between. CDR3 in amino acids: CASSWRVDTEAFF. The CDR3 region has the DNA TGTGCCAGCTCCTGGCGGGTAGACACTGAAGCTTTCTTT.

The gene calls are TRBV29-1 and TRBJ1-2; 9 bases are a match to TRBD1. Germline values: CDR1 SQVTM, CDR2 ANQGSEA. This CDR3 spans 16 amino acids. J lost 3 bases, V lost 2 bases, and 10 bases had no gene match. The CDR3 DNA follows: TGCAGCGTTGAAACCACGGACAGGGGAATACACTATGGCTACACCTTC. Protein sequence: CSVETTDRGIHYGYTF.

The J gene is TRBJ2-3, the V gene TRBV5-6, with a tentative D call TRBD1 (6 bases). CDR3 length: 15 amino acids. The germline V and J ends were trimmed by 1 base and 6 bases, with 15 bases remaining between them. Germline CDR1 and CDR2: SGHDT and YYEEEE. In DNA form, the CDR3 reads TGTGCCAGCAGCTTGTGGACAGCCTGGCGGGATACGCAGTATTTT. Amino acid sequence: CASSLWTAWRDTQYF.

J is TRBJ1-1 and V is TRBV29-1, with a tentative D call TRBD1 (6 bases). Trimming left V 6 bases short and J 4 bases short, with 9 bases between. The germline V gene encodes CDR1 SQVTM and CDR2 ANQGSEA. The CDR3 has 11 amino acids. CDR3 region: CSVRGPTEAFF. In DNA form, the CDR3 reads TGCAGCGTCAGGGGACCCACTGAAGCTTTCTTT.

This chain connects TRBV4-3 to TRBJ2-1, with TRBD2 as a possible D gene (6 bases). V was pared by 0 bases and J by 5 bases, with 11 bases between. In germline, CDR1 is LGHNA, CDR2 YSLEER. The CDR3 extends over 15 amino acids. For the CDR3, the DNA is TGCGCCAGCAGCCAAGAGGGACTGCCGGACAATGAGCAGTTCTTC. Translated, it gives CASSQEGLPDNEQFF.

This rearrangement joins TRBV24-1 to TRBJ2-2; D possibly corresponds to TRBD1 (6 bases). CDR3 length: 13 residues. V lost 2 bases and J 6 bases, leaving 6 bases between the germline ends. Germline V CDR1 and CDR2: KGHDR, SFDVKD. The chain's CDR3 is CATSDWTAGELFF. DNA for the CDR3: TGTGCCACCAGTGATTGGACAGCCGGGGAGCTGTTTTTT.

This clone showed up just once. The chain joins TRBV27 to TRBJ2-2, with TRBD2 matching 11 bases. The V gene's germline CDR1 is MNHEY and CDR2 SMNVEV (reference sequence). The CDR3 covers 16 residues. After removal of 4 bases from V and 9 bases from J, the junction contained 10 bases not matched to a gene. CDR3 in amino acids: CASSYTSGRGVRELFF. In DNA form, the CDR3 reads TGTGCCAGCAGTTATACTAGCGGGAGAGGAGTCCGGGAGCTGTTTTTT.

V gene TRBV2 combines with J gene TRBJ1-1; TRBD1 might be the D (5 bases). The CDR3 length is 14 residues. The V gene's germline CDR1 is SNHLY and CDR2 FYNNEI. V shed 4 bases and J shed 4 bases, with 13 bases lying between them. The CDR3 DNA is TGTGCCAGCAGTGGGGGGGACTCACGCACTGAAGCTTTCTTT. Translation gives CASSGGDSRTEAFF.